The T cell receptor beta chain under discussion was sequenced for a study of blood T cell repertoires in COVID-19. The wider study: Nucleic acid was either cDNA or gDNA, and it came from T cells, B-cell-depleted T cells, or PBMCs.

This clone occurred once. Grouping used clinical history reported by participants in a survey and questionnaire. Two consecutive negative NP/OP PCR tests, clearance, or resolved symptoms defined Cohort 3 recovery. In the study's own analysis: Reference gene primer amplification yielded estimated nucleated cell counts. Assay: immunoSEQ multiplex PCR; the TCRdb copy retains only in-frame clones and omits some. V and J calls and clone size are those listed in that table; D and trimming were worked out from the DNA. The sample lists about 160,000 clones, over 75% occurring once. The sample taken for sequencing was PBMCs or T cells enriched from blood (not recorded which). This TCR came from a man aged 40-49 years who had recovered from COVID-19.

CDR3 sequence: CASSGQWDQPQHF. The CDR3 nucleotides are TGTGCCAGCAGTGGGCAGTGGGATCAGCCCCAGCATTTT. The genes are TRBV6-2 or TRBV6-3 and TRBJ1-5; D remains ambiguous. The CDR3 totals 13 residues. Trimming took 5 bases from V and 5 from J, leaving 10 bases between them. In germline, CDR1 is MNHEY, CDR2 SVGEGT.